One and the same sample provided the 9 T cell receptor beta chains below, sequenced in a study of cytomegalovirus exposure and HLA in healthy donors. Use of 60 Vbeta and 13 Jbeta primers characterized the PCR. TCRdb keeps only in-frame clones here, not all; method: immunoSEQ multiplex PCR. The repertoire holds 150,000 to 200,000 clones, with more than 70% as singletons. The source material was PBMCs. These receptors were obtained from a girl aged 10 to 17 in good health and CMV-seronegative.

The chain links TRBV5-1 to TRBJ1-4; 9 nucleotides line up with TRBD1. The germline V gene encodes CDR1 SGHRS and CDR2 YFSETQ. J gave up 5 bases and V 4 bases, and 9 bases lay outside the gene matches. The CDR3 has 16 residues. The CDR3 region has the DNA TGCGCCAGCAGCCCGACCCCGGACAGGGGAAATGAAAAACTGTTTTTT. This encodes CASSPTPDRGNEKLFF.

The chain combines TRBV27 with TRBJ1-2, with 9 bases matching TRBD1. The CDR3 has 14 amino acids. The junction had 5 bases not matched to a gene; V was cut back by 5 bases and J by 4 bases. CDR1 and CDR2 from the germline V gene are MNHEY and SMNVEV (reference sequence). CDR3 coding DNA: TGTGCCAGCAGTCCGGGACAGGGTAGCTATGGCTACACCTTC. Encoded protein: CASSPGQGSYGYTF.

The V gene is TRBV18, the J gene TRBJ2-6; TRBD1 might be the D (5 bases). This CDR3 has 16 residues. Per germline, CDR1 KGHSH and CDR2 LQKENI. V lost 8 bases and J lost 0, with 14 bases in between. The CDR3 region has the DNA TGTGCCAGCCCGATAGAGCAGGGCTCTGGGGCCAACGTCCTGACTTTC. This sequence encodes CASPIEQGSGANVLTF. The variable domain in full, completed from reference TRBV18 and TRBJ2-6, reads NAGVMQNPRHLVRRRGQEARLRCSPMKGHSHVYWYRQLPEEGLKFMVYLQKENIIDESGMPKERFSAEFPKEGPSILRIQQVVRGDSAAYFCASPIEQGSGANVLTFGAGSRLTVL.

A few counts support this clone. The chain employs TRBV5-6 and TRBJ1-5, with 7 bases identical to TRBD1. Germline V gene lookup returns CDR1 SGHDT and CDR2 YYEEEE. Trimming at V came to 0 bases and at J to 6 bases, leaving 3 bases not matched to a gene. The CDR3 totals 14 residues. The CDR3 coding sequence is TGTGCCAGCAGCTTGGTCGGGGACAGTCAGCCCCAGCATTTT. Translation: CASSLVGDSQPQHF.

The chain combines TRBV5-1 with TRBJ2-4; TRBD2 aligns across 12 bases. CDR3 length: 17 residues. The V gene's germline CDR1 is SGHRS and CDR2 YFSETQ. Trimming cost V 5 bases and J 0 bases; bases outside gene matches: 6. The CDR3 DNA is TGCGCCAGCAGACTAGGACTAGCGGGGATAGCCAAAAACATTCAGTACTTC. This sequence encodes CASRLGLAGIAKNIQYF.

The chain uses TRBV2 and TRBJ1-2, with 8 bases lining up with TRBD1. CDR1 is SNHLY and CDR2 is FYNNEI in the germline V gene. V lost 4 bases to trimming and J lost 6 bases; unmatched junction nucleotides: 10. This CDR3 spans 15 amino acids. CDR3 nucleotides: TGTGCCAGCAGTGGCGGACAGGGAGTTTTTGATGGCTACACCTTC. Translating gives CASSGGQGVFDGYTF.

The CDR3 sequence: CASSDIGERGYTF. In DNA form, the CDR3 reads TGTGCCAGCAGTGATATCGGGGAGCGTGGCTACACCTTC. V and J are TRBV25-1 and TRBJ1-2; D unresolved. The CDR3 consists of 13 residues. V lost 3 bases and J lost 7, with 12 bases in between. Germline values: CDR1 MGHDK, CDR2 SYGVNS.

This clone was observed a single time. This chain uses TRBV18 with TRBJ1-4, with a weak D call TRBD1 (6 bases). The V end lost 1 base, the J end lost 6 bases, and 12 bases lay between the germline ends. This CDR3 is built from 15 residues. The germline gives CDR1 KGHSH, CDR2 LQKENI. The CDR3 DNA is TGTGCCAGCTCACCACTTGGCAGGGGCGATGAAAAACTGTTTTTT. It is translated as CASSPLGRGDEKLFF.

V gene TRBV7-2 combines with J gene TRBJ1-4, with 9 bases aligning to TRBD1. This CDR3 is built from 14 residues. Germline CDR1 SGHTA, CDR2 FQGNSA. J lost 9 bases, V lost 4 bases, and 6 bases had no gene match. The CDR3 nucleotides are TGTGCCAGCAGCTCGGGACAGGGTAGGCAAAAACTGTTTTTT. As protein: CASSSGQGRQKLFF.